The 30 T cell receptor beta chains below were found in one sample sequenced in a study of monozygotic twins with inflammatory bowel disease. TCRdb re-called the 5' RACE reads and shows each CDR3 protein once, DNA omitted. This repertoire includes about 160,000 distinct CDR3 sequences. Sequenced sample: blood. The receptor source for this set is a human donor with ulcerative colitis or Crohn's disease, or a healthy co-twin of an affected twin (not recorded which).

This chain uses TRBV6-1 with TRBJ1-1; TCRdb lists TRBD1, though no DNA is available to test this call. Germline lookup yields CDR1 MNHNS and CDR2 SASEGT. The CDR3 runs to 13 residues. CDR3 amino acids: CATGQAMNTEAFF.

V usage is TRBV7-9 and J usage is TRBJ2-1; TCRdb outputs TRBD2, but without DNA this stays unchecked. Germline V gene data show CDR1 as SEHNR and CDR2 as FQNEAQ (reference sequence). The CDR3 is made up of 17 amino acids. The CDR3 loop reads CASSLAATSGTHNEQFF.

The rearrangement joins TRBV7-2 to TRBJ1-5. The CDR3 spans 15 residues. Germline loops: CDR1 SGHTA, CDR2 FQGNSA. The CDR3 sequence is CASSLYQSTNQPQHF.

V is TRBV20-1 and J is TRBJ2-2; the D gene TCRdb calls, TRBD1, cannot be checked with no DNA. CDR1 and CDR2 (germline): DFQATT, SNEGSKA (reference sequence). This CDR3 has 13 residues. CDR3 in amino acids: CSARGGGTGELFF.

This chain uses TRBV27 with TRBJ1-4; no DNA is available, so the TRBD1 call from TCRdb remains unchecked. The germline gives CDR1 MNHEY, CDR2 SMNVEV (reference sequence). CDR3 length: 18 amino acids. The CDR3 spells CASSNFRGRGQTNEKLFF.

The CDR3 sequence is CSARRLTDGTGELFF. The rearrangement joins TRBV20-1 to TRBJ2-2; there is no DNA to check the TCRdb D call of TRBD1. Germline V lookup: CDR1 DFQATT, CDR2 SNEGSKA (reference sequence). This CDR3 has 15 residues.

V usage is TRBV5-1 and J usage is TRBJ2-2; TCRdb's assignment of TRBD2 cannot be checked, as there is no DNA. The CDR3 has 16 amino acids. CDR1 is SGHRS and CDR2 is YFSETQ in the germline V gene. This CDR3 is CASRTGTSGRPGELFF.

The V gene is TRBV6-2 or TRBV6-3, the J gene TRBJ2-2; TCRdb's D call, TRBD2, is unchecked because there is no DNA. Germline V gene sequence: CDR1 MNHEY, CDR2 SVGEGT. The CDR3 totals 16 residues. CDR3: CASSYSPRGNTGELFF.

The chain has TRBV28 and TRBJ2-1; no DNA is available, so the TRBD2 call from TCRdb remains unchecked. The germline CDR1 and CDR2 sequences are MDHEN and SYDVKM. The CDR3 is 13 residues long. This CDR3 reads CASSPLAGAEQFF.

The chain couples TRBV18 to TRBJ1-1. Germline assignment: CDR1 KGHSH and CDR2 LQKENI. The CDR3 contains 14 residues. CDR3 residues: CASSLTGEGTEAFF.

The V call is TRBV12-3 or TRBV12-4, the J call TRBJ2-1. This CDR3 contains 11 residues. CDR3 loop: CASTLGPEQFF.

This rearrangement joins TRBV4-1 to TRBJ1-1. CDR3 length equals 13 residues. Germline V CDR1 and CDR2: MGHRA, YSYEKL. The CDR3 loop is CASSQGRDTEAFF.

The J gene is TRBJ2-2, the V gene TRBV5-1. The CDR3 consists of 13 residues. Germline values: CDR1 SGHRS, CDR2 YFSETQ. CDR3 amino acids: CASSLEGTGELFF.

The chain couples TRBV7-8 to TRBJ1-6. Per germline, CDR1 SGHVS and CDR2 FQNEAQ. The CDR3 covers 14 residues. The CDR3 reads CASSLGRFNSPLHF. The full variable domain, with the rest looked up from reference TRBV7-8 and TRBJ1-6, is GAGVSQSPRYKVAKRGQDVALRCDPISGHVSLFWYQQALGQGPEFLTYFQNEAQLDKSGLPSDRFFAERPEGSVSTLKIQRTQQEDSAVYLCASSLGRFNSPLHFGNGTRLTVT.

The chain links TRBV29-1 to TRBJ2-5; the TCRdb call, TRBD1, lacks DNA for checking. The CDR3 loop spans 12 amino acids. Per germline, CDR1 SQVTM and CDR2 ANQGSEA. The chain's CDR3 is CSAWDSQETQYF.

This chain uses TRBV12-3 or TRBV12-4 with TRBJ2-7; the TRBD2 assignment by TCRdb is unverifiable without DNA. The CDR3 length is 14 residues. CDR3 sequence reads: CASRWREGPYEQYF.

The chain has TRBV12-3 or TRBV12-4 and TRBJ2-1; absent DNA, TCRdb's TRBD2 call cannot be checked. This CDR3 is built from 15 residues. CDR3 amino acids: CASSLLAGAYNEQFF.

The chain joins TRBV20-1 to TRBJ2-3; TCRdb proposes TRBD1, but this gene call is untestable without DNA. The germline gives CDR1 DFQATT, CDR2 SNEGSKA (reference sequence). This CDR3 contains 15 residues. The CDR3 region is CSASKDRVGTDTQYF.

The chain links TRBV5-5 to TRBJ1-1. The CDR3 runs 15 residues. The germline V gene encodes CDR1 SGHKS and CDR2 YYEKEE (reference sequence). CDR3 protein: CASSFRGMENTEAFF.

This chain connects TRBV19 to TRBJ2-3. This CDR3 spans 12 amino acids. Germline CDR1 LNHDA, CDR2 SQIVND (reference sequence). CDR3 residues: CASTNFRDTQYF.

The chain employs TRBV28 and TRBJ2-4; checking the TCRdb D call of TRBD2 is not possible without DNA. The CDR3 is 14 residues long. Germline CDR1 and CDR2: MDHEN and SYDVKM. CDR3: CASTQAGVKNIQYF.

The rearrangement links TRBV2 to TRBJ2-7; the TCRdb D gene call, TRBD2, has no DNA to confirm it. Germline CDR1 reads SNHLY; CDR2 reads FYNNEI. CDR3 size: 15 residues. CDR3: CASRDSSGKYYEQYF.

V gene TRBV29-1 combines with J gene TRBJ1-5; TCRdb names TRBD1, which stays unverified in the absence of DNA. Germline lookup yields CDR1 SQVTM and CDR2 ANQGSEA. This CDR3 spans 13 amino acids. CDR3 loop: CSIGQGGNQPQHF. Using reference TRBV29-1 and TRBJ1-5 for the parts outside the CDR3, the full variable domain is SAVISQKPSRDICQRGTSLTIQCQVDSQVTMMFWYRQQPGQSLTLIATANQGSEATYESGFVIDKFPISRPNLTFSTLTVSNMSPEDSSIYLCSIGQGGNQPQHFGDGTRLSIL.

V gene TRBV5-1 combines with J gene TRBJ1-4; TCRdb's D gene call, TRBD1, goes unchecked for lack of DNA. CDR1 and CDR2 from the germline V gene are SGHRS and YFSETQ. The CDR3 has 16 residues. The CDR3 spells CASSFRNNPTNEKLFF. The full variable domain, in which reference TRBV5-1 and TRBJ1-4 provide the parts outside the CDR3, is KAGVTQTPRYLIKTRGQQVTLSCSPISGHRSVSWYQQTPGQGLQFLFEYFSETQRNKGNFPGRFSGRQFSNSRSEMNVSTLELGDSALYLCASSFRNNPTNEKLFFGSGTQLSVL.

This rearrangement joins TRBV20-1 to TRBJ2-3. This CDR3 contains 11 residues. The germline V gene has CDR1 DFQATT and CDR2 SNEGSKA (reference sequence). This CDR3 is CSTPSTDTQYF.

The chain carries TRBV28 and TRBJ2-2. The CDR3 is 16 amino acids. Germline V lookup: CDR1 MDHEN, CDR2 SYDVKM. CDR3: CASSPPVGRVTGELFF.

The chain joins TRBV20-1 to TRBJ1-5; the D gene TCRdb calls, TRBD1, cannot be checked with no DNA. The length of the CDR3 is 14 residues. Germline-derived CDR1 and CDR2 are DFQATT and SNEGSKA (reference sequence). CDR3 sequence: CSAREQPWNQPQHF.

The chain's CDR3 is CASSPVGTSNEQFF. The chain employs TRBV4-2 and TRBJ2-1. Per the germline V gene, CDR1 is LGHNA and CDR2 is YNFKEQ. The CDR3 extends over 14 amino acids.

The V gene is TRBV6-2 or TRBV6-3, the J gene TRBJ2-7; checking the TCRdb D call of TRBD2 is not possible without DNA. The CDR3 has 15 amino acids. In germline, CDR1 is MNHEY, CDR2 SVGEGT. The CDR3 region is CASSYDAGSSYEQYF.

The rearrangement uses TRBV20-1 and TRBJ2-1; the D gene TCRdb calls, TRBD2, cannot be checked with no DNA. Looked up from germline, CDR1 is DFQATT and CDR2 is SNEGSKA (reference sequence). The CDR3 spans 20 residues. CDR3 sequence: CSARDLLRASGRERYNEQFF.